This is a list of T cell receptor beta chains from one sample in a study of radiotherapy plus CTLA-4 blockade in lung cancer. Method: immunoSEQ multiplex PCR; TCRdb's copy keeps in-frame clones and lacks some. The sample has roughly 59,000 clones, 72% seen once. The sequencing used peripheral blood, collected from a patient treated with radiotherapy plus ipilimumab. These receptor sequences come from a human donor with non-small cell lung cancer whose response to radiotherapy plus ipilimumab could not be evaluated. The CDR3 runs from the conserved cysteine through the conserved F or W. A D gene is named only where the DNA matches it firmly. Not every row has a clone size; where given, it reads once, few, many or a size class.

CDR3nt | CDR3aa | j_gene | abundance | v_gene | len | d_gene
TGTGCCAGCTCCCTGACAGGGGGCATGCGGAACACTGAAGCTTTCTTT | CASSLTGGMRNTEAFF | TRBJ1-1 | NA | TRBV18 | 16 | TRBD1
TGTGCCAGCAGTGAATCCTTGTCCTCACTTTACAATGAGCAGTTCTTC | CASSESLSSLYNEQFF | TRBJ2-1 | NA | TRBV25-1 | 16 | NA
TGCAGCGTTGAAACTAGCGGGATCTACGAGCAGTACTTC | CSVETSGIYEQYF | TRBJ2-7 | NA | TRBV29-1 | 13 | TRBD2
TGCGCCAGCAGCCAAGATGCACGGGATTTCTTT | CASSQDARDFF | TRBJ1-1 | few | TRBV4-3 | 11 | NA
TGTGCCAGCAGTTACCAGGGTCCCTACGAGCAGTACTTC | CASSYQGPYEQYF | TRBJ2-7 | NA | TRBV11-2 | 13 | NA
TGTGCCAGCAGCCAAGGGACAGTCCCCTACGAGCAGTACTTC | CASSQGTVPYEQYF | TRBJ2-7 | medium-sized | TRBV14 | 14 | NA
TGCGCCAGCGGCCTACAGGGGATCGGGGCGCAAGAGACCCAGTACTTC | CASGLQGIGAQETQYF | TRBJ2-5 | NA | TRBV5-1 | 16 | TRBD1
TGTGCCAGCAGCTTAGGACAGATCAACACTGAAGCTTTCTTT | CASSLGQINTEAFF | TRBJ1-1 | NA | TRBV11-2 | 14 | NA
TGTGCCAGCAGCTTGGCCCAGTCACCCCTCCACTTT | CASSLAQSPLHF | TRBJ1-6 | NA | TRBV5-6 | 12 | NA
TGTGCCAGCAGTTTAAGGGGGTACCAAGAGACCCAGTACTTC | CASSLRGYQETQYF | TRBJ2-5 | NA | TRBV27 | 14 | NA
TGTGCCAGCAGTAGAGAAGTCCCTTCCTACAATGAGCAGTTCTTC | CASSREVPSYNEQFF | TRBJ2-1 | NA | TRBV6-5 | 15 | NA
TGTGCCAGCACCAGAGGGGGTGGTAGCGGGGGGCTCTACGAGCAGTACTTC | CASTRGGGSGGLYEQYF | TRBJ2-7 | NA | TRBV28 | 17 | TRBD2
TGTGCCAGCAGCTTAGGGCAAGGGGTTGGGCAGCCCCAGCATTTT | CASSLGQGVGQPQHF | TRBJ1-5 | few | TRBV11-3 | 15 | NA
TGTGCCTGGAGTCCCAGGGCGAGGGGCTACACCTTC | CAWSPRARGYTF | TRBJ1-2 | NA | TRBV30 | 12 | NA
TGCGCCAGCAGCATAGGACTAGCGGGGGGGAAGGATACGCAGTATTTT | CASSIGLAGGKDTQYF | TRBJ2-3 | once | TRBV5-1 | 16 | TRBD2
TGTGCCAGCAGCGTAGTCCCCCAGGGCGACTATGGCTACACCTTC | CASSVVPQGDYGYTF | TRBJ1-2 | NA | TRBV9 | 15 | NA
TGCGCCAGCAGCCAAGGCCAGGGGACTAATGAAAAACTGTTTTTT | CASSQGQGTNEKLFF | TRBJ1-4 | NA | TRBV4-3 | 15 | NA
TGCGCCAGCAGCTCCTTTGACCCGGGCACCGGGGAGCTGTTTTTT | CASSSFDPGTGELFF | TRBJ2-2 | NA | TRBV5-1 | 15 | NA
TGTGCCAGCAGCTTGCTTTTTCGGAGCGGGAGTGTCGATGAGCAGTTCTTC | CASSLLFRSGSVDEQFF | TRBJ2-1 | NA | TRBV5-5 | 17 | TRBD2
TGTGCCAGCAGTTGGGGACAGGGGTGGGACGGTCAGCCCCAGCATTTT | CASSWGQGWDGQPQHF | TRBJ1-5 | NA | TRBV28 | 16 | TRBD1
TGCAGCGTTGGGGCGGGAGGGCCGGGAGAGACCCAGTACTTC | CSVGAGGPGETQYF | TRBJ2-5 | NA | TRBV29-1 | 14 | TRBD2
TGTGCCAGCAGCGAGGGACAGGGGTACACTGAAGCTTTCTTT | CASSEGQGYTEAFF | TRBJ1-1 | NA | TRBV2 | 14 | TRBD1